The 21 T cell receptor beta chains in this list originate from one sample, sequenced in a study of blood T cell repertoires in COVID-19. TCRdb keeps only in-frame clones here, not all; method: immunoSEQ multiplex PCR. This repertoire shows around 240,000 clones, around 88% found once; its top ten account for 2.5% to 3.5%. Sequenced sample: peripheral blood. Source of these receptors: a woman aged 30 to 39 who had recovered from COVID-19.

The V and J genes are TRBV11-2 and TRBJ2-7, with 7 positions matching TRBD1. The J segment lost 3 bases and the V segment lost 1 base, leaving 6 bases of the junction unmatched. CDR3 length: 15 residues. Germline CDR1 is SGHAT and CDR2 is FQNNGV. CDR3 bases: TGTGCCAGCAGCTTAGTACAGGGGTTTCACTACGAGCAGTACTTC. Translated: CASSLVQGFHYEQYF. The full variable domain, with the rest looked up from reference TRBV11-2 and TRBJ2-7, is EAGVAQSPRYKIIEKRQSVAFWCNPISGHATLYWYQQILGQGPKLLIQFQNNGVVDDSQLPKDRFSAERLKGVDSTLKIQPAKLEDSAVYLCASSLVQGFHYEQYFGPGTRLTVT.

This chain connects TRBV18 to TRBJ1-1; D may be TRBD1 (6 bases). Germline V gene sequence: CDR1 KGHSH, CDR2 LQKENI. The CDR3 length is 13 residues. The V and J ends lost 5 bases and 3 bases respectively, with 10 bases between them. CDR3 protein: CASSESGDTEAFF. The CDR3 DNA follows: TGTGCCAGCTCAGAATCAGGGGACACTGAAGCTTTCTTT.

J is TRBJ1-2 and V is TRBV7-9, with 12 nucleotides matching TRBD1. This CDR3 has 15 amino acids. The germline V gene has CDR1 SEHNR and CDR2 FQNEAQ (reference sequence). The V gene end was trimmed by 4 bases and the J gene end by 6 bases; junction bases not matched to a gene: 6. The CDR3 coding sequence is TGTGCCAGCAGCTATGGGACAGGGGGCAAGGATGGCTACACCTTC. This sequence encodes CASSYGTGGKDGYTF.

This clone was seen just once. The CDR3 bases are TGTGCCAGCAGCTTGCAACAGGGGGCCGGAGGATCACCCCTCCACTTT. Translating gives CASSLQQGAGGSPLHF. The chain carries TRBV5-4 and TRBJ1-6; 9 positions match TRBD1. V gave up 1 base and J gave up 10 bases; unmatched junction bases: 9. Looked up from germline, CDR1 is SGHNT and CDR2 is YYREEE (reference sequence). The CDR3 loop spans 16 amino acids.

This chain uses TRBV4-1 with TRBJ2-5; D gene unclear. The CDR3 extends over 14 amino acids. V was clipped by 6 bases and J by 2 bases, with 13 bases between them. The germline V gene has CDR1 MGHRA and CDR2 YSYEKL. The CDR3 region has the DNA TGCGCCAGCAGTCGAGTCACGGTACAAGAGACCCAGTACTTC. Amino acids: CASSRVTVQETQYF.

The J gene is TRBJ1-4, the V gene TRBV7-9; 9 bases match TRBD1. Germline V gene lookup returns CDR1 SEHNR and CDR2 FQNEAQ (reference sequence). Unmatched junction bases numbered 3, after V lost 0 bases and J lost 4 bases. There are 16 residues in the CDR3. The DNA for the CDR3 is TGTGCCAGCAGCTTAGCCGGGACAGGGCTTAATGAAAAACTGTTTTTT. It specifies CASSLAGTGLNEKLFF.

This clone was picked up one time. The V and J genes are TRBV6-1 and TRBJ2-1; 10 nucleotides line up with TRBD2. CDR1 and CDR2 from the germline V gene are MNHNS and SASEGT. V was clipped by 1 base and J by 8 bases; unmatched bases: 5. The CDR3 is 15 amino acids. Here the CDR3 DNA reads TGTGCCAGCAGTGAAGAGAGCGGGGGGGCAGATGAGCAGTTCTTC. The encoded protein is CASSEESGGADEQFF.

The J gene is TRBJ1-1, the V gene TRBV27; the D gene is possibly TRBD1 (5 bases). Germline V gives CDR1 MNHEY, CDR2 SMNVEV (reference sequence). Trimming pared 6 bases from V and 5 bases from J, leaving 19 bases between. CDR3 length equals 15 residues. CDR3 coding DNA: TGTGCCAGCAGCAGTTTTGGGGGGGTATATACTGAAGCTTTCTTT. Amino acids: CASSSFGGVYTEAFF.

V usage is TRBV3-1 (or the pseudogene TRBV3-2) and J usage is TRBJ1-1; 8 positions match TRBD1. V shed 0 bases and J 8 bases; nucleotides not matched to a gene: 5. Germline-derived CDR1 and CDR2 are LGHDT and YNNKEL (reference sequence). This CDR3 spans 14 amino acids. The CDR3 DNA reads TGTGCCAGCAGCCAAGATCCAGGGGGCTGGGAAGCTTTCTTT. Its translation is CASSQDPGGWEAFF.

CDR3 nucleotide sequence: TGTGCCAGTTCTCCGGGGGATCGGAATTCACCCCTCCACTTT. Residues: CASSPGDRNSPLHF. V is TRBV19 and J is TRBJ1-6; a weak D match, TRBD1 (5 bases). The germline gives CDR1 LNHDA, CDR2 SQIVND (reference sequence). This CDR3 contains 14 residues. Trimming removed 8 bases from V and 7 bases from J, with 15 bases in between.

This chain connects TRBV24-1 to TRBJ2-3; D is ambiguous. V gave up 2 bases and J gave up 2 bases, with 7 bases separating them. CDR3 length: 14 residues. CDR1 and CDR2 (germline): KGHDR, SFDVKD. The CDR3 bases are TGTGCCACCAGTGATTGGCTAGACACAGATACGCAGTATTTT. It translates to CATSDWLDTDTQYF.

CDR3 sequence reads: CASSPRTFGYTF. DNA for the CDR3: TGTGCCAGCTCACCAAGGACATTTGGCTACACCTTC. This sequence joins TRBV18 and TRBJ1-2; D perhaps matches TRBD1 (5 bases). The CDR3 has 12 residues. Trimming cost V 2 bases and J 7 bases, with 8 bases left between them. The V gene's germline CDR1 is KGHSH and CDR2 LQKENI.

The rearrangement links TRBV4-3 to TRBJ2-3; 7 nucleotides line up with TRBD2. There are 14 residues in the CDR3. Germline CDR1 is LGHNA and CDR2 is YSLEER. The V gene end was trimmed by 6 bases and the J gene end by 1 base; junction bases not matched to a gene: 4. Here the CDR3 DNA reads TGCGCCAGCAGTTCACGGGGGGGCACAGATACGCAGTATTTT. It specifies CASSSRGGTDTQYF.

The chain is built from TRBV7-6 and TRBJ2-1; a possible D gene is TRBD2 (6 bases). With 5 bases removed from V and 5 bases from J, the gap between germline ends came to 16 bases. Germline CDR1 and CDR2: SGHVS and FNYEAQ. This CDR3 spans 15 amino acids. CDR3: CASSLGGSLNNEQFF. The CDR3 DNA sequence: TGTGCCAGCAGCCTGGGGGGTTCTCTGAACAATGAGCAGTTCTTC.

CDR3 DNA sequence: TGTGCCAGCAGTGAACTTCTAGGGGTCGGCACAGATACGCAGTATTTT. It specifies CASSELLGVGTDTQYF. This chain joins TRBV6-1 and TRBJ2-3, with a tentative D call TRBD1 (5 bases). CDR1 is MNHNS and CDR2 is SASEGT in the germline V gene. This CDR3 is 16 amino acids long. V shed 2 bases and J shed 1 base, with 13 bases lying between them.

The rearrangement uses TRBV27 and TRBJ1-5, with D hard to call. Trimming cost V 8 bases and J 2 bases, with 13 bases left between them. Germline CDR1 is MNHEY and CDR2 is SMNVEV (reference sequence). The CDR3 spans 14 residues. The CDR3 sequence is CASANTGGNQPQHF. In DNA form, the CDR3 reads TGTGCCAGCGCGAACACGGGAGGCAATCAGCCCCAGCATTTT.

This clone has a single count. The gene calls are TRBV7-3 and TRBJ1-1; 8 bases are a match to TRBD1. CDR3 size: 15 residues. Looked up from germline, CDR1 is SGHTA and CDR2 is FQGTGA. The V and J ends lost 5 bases and 3 bases, in that order; junction bases with no gene match: 8. CDR3 region: CASSPHQGADTEAFF. CDR3 sequence (DNA): TGTGCCAGCAGCCCACATCAGGGGGCTGACACTGAAGCTTTCTTT.

The chain employs TRBV7-6 and TRBJ2-5, with 11 bases that match TRBD2. This CDR3 is 15 amino acids long. V dropped 3 bases and J dropped 4; count of bases not matched to a gene: 4. In germline, CDR1 is SGHVS, CDR2 FNYEAQ. CDR3 loop: CASSFSGGAGETQYF. The DNA of the CDR3 is TGTGCCAGCAGCTTTAGCGGGGGGGCCGGAGAGACCCAGTACTTC. Complete variable domain (other parts from reference TRBV7-6 and TRBJ2-5): GAGVSQSPRYKVTKRGQDVALRCDPISGHVSLYWYRQALGQGPEFLTYFNYEAQQDKSGLPNDRFSAERPEGSISTLTIQRTEQRDSAMYRCASSFSGGAGETQYFGPGTRLLVL.

The chain joins TRBV5-6 to TRBJ1-5, with D perhaps TRBD1 (5 bases). The germline gives CDR1 SGHDT, CDR2 YYEEEE. This CDR3 contains 16 residues. V lost 4 bases and J lost 1, with 15 bases in between. The CDR3 DNA follows: TGTGCCAGCAGCCTTAGGTCGTCAGGGAGCAATCAGCCCCAGCATTTT. This encodes CASSLRSSGSNQPQHF.

This rearrangement joins TRBV6-6 to TRBJ2-1; a possible D gene is TRBD2 (5 bases). The CDR3 consists of 16 residues. The germline V gene has CDR1 MNHNY and CDR2 SVGAGI (reference sequence). V was shortened by 2 bases and J by 4 bases, with 15 bases between the two germline ends. CDR3 sequence: CASSYTDWRAYNEQFF. The CDR3, as DNA: TGTGCCAGCAGTTACACCGACTGGCGGGCGTACAATGAGCAGTTCTTC.

The CDR3 is CASSERAQDRGNSPLHF. The CDR3 DNA follows: TGCGCCAGCAGCGAACGGGCTCAGGACAGGGGTAATTCACCCCTCCACTTT. This sequence joins TRBV5-1 and TRBJ1-6; the match to TRBD1 covers 9 bases. Losses at the gene ends were 4 bases for V and 6 bases for J; bases not matched to a gene: 11. The CDR3 has 17 residues. Germline values: CDR1 SGHRS, CDR2 YFSETQ. Combining the CDR3 with reference TRBV5-1 and TRBJ1-6 gives the whole variable domain KAGVTQTPRYLIKTRGQQVTLSCSPISGHRSVSWYQQTPGQGLQFLFEYFSETQRNKGNFPGRFSGRQFSNSRSEMNVSTLELGDSALYLCASSERAQDRGNSPLHFGNGTRLTVT.